The sequence of this T cell receptor beta chain was determined in a study of cytomegalovirus exposure and HLA in healthy donors. PCR employed 60 Vbeta and 13 Jbeta primers. TCRdb keeps only in-frame clones here, not all; method: immunoSEQ multiplex PCR. Among 120,000 to 150,000 clones listed, 70% were seen once. CDR3 length: 13 amino acids. The germline CDR1 and CDR2 sequences are SGHNT and YENEEA. The V gene lost 1 base and the J gene lost 6 bases, with 6 bases spanning the gap. This clone is a singleton in its sample. The chain joins TRBV11-3 to TRBJ2-2; no firm D call. Sequenced input: PBMCs. This TCR was recovered from a woman in her twenties or thirties in good health and CMV-seronegative. CDR3 in amino acids: CASSLGTSGELFF. For the CDR3, the DNA is TGTGCCAGCAGCTTAGGAACTTCCGGGGAGCTGTTTTTT.